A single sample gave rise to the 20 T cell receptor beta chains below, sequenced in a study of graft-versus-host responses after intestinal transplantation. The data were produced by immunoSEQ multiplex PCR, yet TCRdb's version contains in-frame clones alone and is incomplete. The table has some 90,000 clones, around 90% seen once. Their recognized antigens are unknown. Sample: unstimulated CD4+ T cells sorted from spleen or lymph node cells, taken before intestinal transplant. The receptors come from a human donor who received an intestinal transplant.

CDR3 residues: CASSRDRDYGYTF. The CDR3 DNA follows: TGTGCCAGCAGTCGGGACAGGGACTATGGCTACACCTTC. The chain has TRBV5-4 and TRBJ1-2, with 9 bases identical to TRBD1. This CDR3 is built from 13 residues. Germline CDR1 is SGHNT and CDR2 is YYREEE (reference sequence). The ends lost 5 bases at V and 3 bases at J; junction bases unmatched: 2.

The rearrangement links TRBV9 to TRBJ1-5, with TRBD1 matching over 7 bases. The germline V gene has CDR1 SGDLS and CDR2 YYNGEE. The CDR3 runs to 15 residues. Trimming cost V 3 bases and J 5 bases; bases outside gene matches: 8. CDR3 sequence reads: CASSEGLGQYQPQHF. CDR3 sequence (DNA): TGTGCCAGCAGCGAGGGACTGGGACAGTATCAGCCCCAGCATTTT.

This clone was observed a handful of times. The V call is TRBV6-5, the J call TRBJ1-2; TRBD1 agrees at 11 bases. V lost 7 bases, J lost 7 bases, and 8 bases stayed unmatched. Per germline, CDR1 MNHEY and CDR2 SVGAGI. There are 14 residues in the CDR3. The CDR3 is CASTPAGQGGGYTF. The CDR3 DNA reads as TGTGCCAGCACCCCGGCGGGACAGGGGGGTGGCTACACCTTC.

The CDR3 protein is CASSTTSGSYEQYF. The CDR3, as DNA: TGTGCCAGCAGCACGACTAGCGGGTCCTACGAGCAGTACTTC. The V gene is TRBV11-1, the J gene TRBJ2-7, with 10 bases aligning to TRBD2. V was clipped by 5 bases and J by 1 base; unmatched bases: 2. Germline V gives CDR1 SGHAT, CDR2 FQDESV (reference sequence). CDR3 length equals 14 residues.

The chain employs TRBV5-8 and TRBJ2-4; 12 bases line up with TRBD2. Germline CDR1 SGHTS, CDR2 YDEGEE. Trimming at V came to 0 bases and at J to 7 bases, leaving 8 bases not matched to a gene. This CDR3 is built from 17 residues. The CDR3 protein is CASSLVASGGARNIQYF. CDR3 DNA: TGTGCCAGCAGCTTGGTGGCTAGCGGGGGGGCCCGGAACATTCAGTACTTC.

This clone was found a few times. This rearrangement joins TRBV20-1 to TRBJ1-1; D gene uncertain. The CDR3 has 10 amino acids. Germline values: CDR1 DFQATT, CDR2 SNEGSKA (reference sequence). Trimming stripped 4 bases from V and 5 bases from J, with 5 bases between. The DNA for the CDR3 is TGCAGTGCTACGGGGACTGAAGCTTTCTTT. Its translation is CSATGTEAFF.

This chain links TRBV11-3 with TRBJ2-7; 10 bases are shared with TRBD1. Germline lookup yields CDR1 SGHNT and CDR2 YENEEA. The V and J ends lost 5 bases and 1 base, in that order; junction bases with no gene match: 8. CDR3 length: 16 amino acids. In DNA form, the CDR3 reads TGTGCCAGCAGCCTCGGGACAGGGGCCCCTTCCTACGAGCAGTACTTC. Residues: CASSLGTGAPSYEQYF.

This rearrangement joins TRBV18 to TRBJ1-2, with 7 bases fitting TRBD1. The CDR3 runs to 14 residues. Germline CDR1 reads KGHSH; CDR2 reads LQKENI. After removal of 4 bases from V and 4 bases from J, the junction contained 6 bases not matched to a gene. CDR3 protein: CASSLSGTVYGYTF. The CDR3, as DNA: TGTGCCAGCTCACTGTCCGGGACAGTCTATGGCTACACCTTC. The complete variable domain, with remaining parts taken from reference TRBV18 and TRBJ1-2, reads NAGVMQNPRHLVRRRGQEARLRCSPMKGHSHVYWYRQLPEEGLKFMVYLQKENIIDESGMPKERFSAEFPKEGPSILRIQQVVRGDSAAYFCASSLSGTVYGYTFGSGTRLTVV.

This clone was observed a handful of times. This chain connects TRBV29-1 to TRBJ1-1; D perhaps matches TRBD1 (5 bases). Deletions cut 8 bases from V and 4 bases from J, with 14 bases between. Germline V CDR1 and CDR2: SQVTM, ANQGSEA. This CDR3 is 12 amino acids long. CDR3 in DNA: TGCAGCCCACTCAGGGTAGGCACTGAAGCTTTCTTT. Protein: CSPLRVGTEAFF.

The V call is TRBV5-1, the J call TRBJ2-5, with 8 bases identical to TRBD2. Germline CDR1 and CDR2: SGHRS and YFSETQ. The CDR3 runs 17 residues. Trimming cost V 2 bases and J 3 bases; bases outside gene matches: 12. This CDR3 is CASSFLGTRRGEETQYF. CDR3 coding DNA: TGCGCCAGCAGCTTTTTAGGCACTAGGCGGGGGGAAGAGACCCAGTACTTC.

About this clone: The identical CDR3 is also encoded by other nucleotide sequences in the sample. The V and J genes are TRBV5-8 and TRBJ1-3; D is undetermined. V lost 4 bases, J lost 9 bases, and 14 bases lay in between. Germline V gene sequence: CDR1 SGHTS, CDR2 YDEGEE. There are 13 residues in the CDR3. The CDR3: CASSTTLRGTIYF. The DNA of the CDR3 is TGTGCCAGCAGCACCACCCTCCGGGGCACCATATATTTT.

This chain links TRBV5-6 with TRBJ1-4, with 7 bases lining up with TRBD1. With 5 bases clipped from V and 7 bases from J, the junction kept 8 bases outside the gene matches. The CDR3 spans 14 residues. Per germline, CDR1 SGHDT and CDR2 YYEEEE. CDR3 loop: CASSPRQGSEKLFF. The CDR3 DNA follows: TGTGCCAGCAGTCCCAGACAGGGCTCTGAAAAACTGTTTTTT.

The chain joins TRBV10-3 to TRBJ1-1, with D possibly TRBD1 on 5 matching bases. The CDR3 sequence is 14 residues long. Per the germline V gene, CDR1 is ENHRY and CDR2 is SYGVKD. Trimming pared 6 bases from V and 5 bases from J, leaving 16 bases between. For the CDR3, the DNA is TGTGCCATCAGGAGGGGAGGGGAGGTGACTGAAGCTTTCTTT. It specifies CAIRRGGEVTEAFF.

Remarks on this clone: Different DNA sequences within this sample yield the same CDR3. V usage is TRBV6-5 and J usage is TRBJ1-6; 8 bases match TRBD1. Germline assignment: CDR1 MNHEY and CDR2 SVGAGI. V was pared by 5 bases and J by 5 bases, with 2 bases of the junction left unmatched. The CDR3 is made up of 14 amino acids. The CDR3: CASSRTGNNSPLHF. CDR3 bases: TGTGCCAGCAGTCGGACAGGGAATAATTCACCCCTCCACTTT.

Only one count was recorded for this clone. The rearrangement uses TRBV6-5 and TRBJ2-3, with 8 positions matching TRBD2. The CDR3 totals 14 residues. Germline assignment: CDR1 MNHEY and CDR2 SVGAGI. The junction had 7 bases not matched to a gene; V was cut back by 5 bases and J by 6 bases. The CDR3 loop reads CASSPRGAWDTQYF. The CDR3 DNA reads TGTGCCAGCAGTCCGCGGGGGGCTTGGGATACGCAGTATTTT.

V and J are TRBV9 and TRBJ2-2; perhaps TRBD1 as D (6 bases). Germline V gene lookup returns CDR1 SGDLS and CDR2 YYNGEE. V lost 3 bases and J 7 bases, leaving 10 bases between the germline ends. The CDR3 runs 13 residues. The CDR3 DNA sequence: TGTGCCAGCAGCGCAGGGGTCGGCGGGGAGCTGTTTTTT. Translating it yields CASSAGVGGELFF.

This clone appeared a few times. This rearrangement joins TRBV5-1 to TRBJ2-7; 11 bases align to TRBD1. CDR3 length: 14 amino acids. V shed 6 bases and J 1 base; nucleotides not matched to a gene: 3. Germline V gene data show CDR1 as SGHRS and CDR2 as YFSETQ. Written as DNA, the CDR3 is TGCGCCAGCACGGGGACAGGGGGGTCCTACGAGCAGTACTTC. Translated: CASTGTGGSYEQYF. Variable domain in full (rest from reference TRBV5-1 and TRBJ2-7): KAGVTQTPRYLIKTRGQQVTLSCSPISGHRSVSWYQQTPGQGLQFLFEYFSETQRNKGNFPGRFSGRQFSNSRSEMNVSTLELGDSALYLCASTGTGGSYEQYFGPGTRLTVT.

The CDR3 DNA reads as TGTGCCAGCAGCTCTCGGGGGGGCCCTGTCGATGAGCAGTTCTTC. Protein sequence: CASSSRGGPVDEQFF. This chain links TRBV9 with TRBJ2-1; 8 bases line up with TRBD2. This CDR3 is built from 15 residues. Per germline, CDR1 SGDLS and CDR2 YYNGEE. Trimming cost V 4 bases and J 8 bases; bases outside gene matches: 11.

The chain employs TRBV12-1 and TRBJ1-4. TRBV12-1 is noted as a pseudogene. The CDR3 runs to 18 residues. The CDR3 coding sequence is TGTGCCAGCAGCTTCTGCGAGGGGAGGGGAGGGGCTAATGAAAAACTGTTTTTT. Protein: CASSFCEGRGGANEKLFF.

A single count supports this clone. CDR3 protein: CASSLGAGSRNPYEQYF. CDR3 nucleotides: TGCGCCAGCAGCTTGGGGGCGGGCAGCCGAAATCCTTACGAGCAGTACTTC. The chain couples TRBV5-1 to TRBJ2-7; D might be TRBD2 (5 bases). The CDR3 is made up of 17 amino acids. Trimming shortened V by 0 bases and J by 4 bases, and 20 bases separated the two germline ends. From germline, CDR1 is SGHRS and CDR2 YFSETQ.